One sample yielded the 27 T cell receptor beta chains listed below, sequenced in a study of cytomegalovirus exposure and HLA in healthy donors. Primers included in the PCR were 60 Vbeta and 13 Jbeta primers. Clones were sequenced by immunoSEQ multiplex PCR, and TCRdb holds only the in-frame ones, with some missing. The sample shows about 180,000 clones, 77% of them seen only once. The sample comprised PBMCs. Receptor source: a woman in her sixties or seventies in good health and CMV-seropositive.

This chain uses TRBV6-4 with TRBJ2-1, with TRBD2 identical over 9 bases. Germline V CDR1 and CDR2: MRHNA, SNTAGT. This CDR3 comprises 14 residues. V shed 11 bases, J shed 4 bases, and the junction held 9 bases outside the gene matches. CDR3 amino acids: CAEILAGSYNEQFF. CDR3 bases: TGTGCCGAAATTCTAGCGGGGAGTTACAATGAGCAGTTCTTC.

The V call is TRBV28, the J call TRBJ2-7; TRBD1 agrees at 9 bases. CDR3 length: 16 amino acids. Germline CDR1 and CDR2: MDHEN and SYDVKM. The junction had 9 bases not matched to a gene; V was cut back by 3 bases and J by 3 bases. CDR3 in DNA: TGTGCCAGCAGTTTGGTGACAGGGGGATCTGTCTACGAGCAGTACTTC. Its protein is CASSLVTGGSVYEQYF.

This chain joins TRBV7-9 and TRBJ1-4; 7 nucleotides align to TRBD1. From germline, CDR1 is SEHNR and CDR2 FQNEAQ (reference sequence). This CDR3 region has 14 residues. The trim removed 4 bases at V and 8 bases at J, leaving 7 bases unmatched. CDR3 protein: CASSSTGVGEKLFF. Written as DNA, the CDR3 is TGTGCCAGCAGCTCTACAGGGGTAGGGGAAAAACTGTTTTTT.

This clone was picked up a small number of times. CDR3 DNA: TGTGCCAGCAGCGCAGGACTAGCGGCTGAGCAGTTCTTC. It is translated as CASSAGLAAEQFF. The J gene is TRBJ2-1, the V gene TRBV9; 10 bases are a match to TRBD2. CDR3 length: 13 residues. Germline trimming cut 3 bases from V and 9 bases from J; bases unmatched to any gene: 3. Per the germline V gene, CDR1 is SGDLS and CDR2 is YYNGEE.

V usage is TRBV9 and J usage is TRBJ1-4, with TRBD1 identical over 8 bases. This CDR3 comprises 16 residues. V lost 4 bases to trimming and J lost 1 base; unmatched junction nucleotides: 6. Germline V CDR1 and CDR2: SGDLS, YYNGEE. The CDR3 loop reads CASSRPTGGTNEKLFF. The CDR3 nucleotides read TGTGCCAGCAGCAGACCAACAGGGGGAACTAATGAAAAACTGTTTTTT.

This clone has a handful of counts. This rearrangement joins TRBV5-1 to TRBJ1-1; 7 nucleotides align to TRBD1. This CDR3 comprises 14 residues. V gave up 4 bases and J gave up 4 bases; unmatched junction bases: 7. Germline V gene data show CDR1 as SGHRS and CDR2 as YFSETQ. This chain's CDR3 is CASSIDRVGTEAFF. CDR3 nucleotides: TGCGCCAGCAGCATCGACAGGGTCGGCACTGAAGCTTTCTTT.

The chain carries TRBV7-3 and TRBJ2-2; 8 bases match TRBD2. The CDR3 is made up of 15 amino acids. J was trimmed by 5 bases and V by 5 bases; bases with no gene match: 7. Per germline, CDR1 SGHTA and CDR2 FQGTGA. The CDR3 DNA reads TGTGCCAGCAGCCCCGGGGGGGCCTCTACCGGGGAGCTGTTTTTT. This gives the protein CASSPGGASTGELFF. The whole variable domain, filled in from reference TRBV7-3 and TRBJ2-2, reads GAGVSQTPSNKVTEKGKYVELRCDPISGHTALYWYRQSLGQGPEFLIYFQGTGAADDSGLPNDRFFAVRPEGSVSTLKIQRTERGDSAVYLCASSPGGASTGELFFGEGSRLTVL.

Here the CDR3 DNA reads TGTGCCAGCAGTCAAAAACTGCTCTCCACCGGGACAGGGAAAGAGACCCAGTACTTC. Amino acids: CASSQKLLSTGTGKETQYF. V gene TRBV27 combines with J gene TRBJ2-5, with 9 bases identical to TRBD1. Germline values: CDR1 MNHEY, CDR2 SMNVEV (reference sequence). This CDR3 region has 19 residues. Trimming cost V 5 bases and J 3 bases; bases outside gene matches: 19.

The V call is TRBV7-6, the J call TRBJ1-2, with 7 positions matching TRBD1. CDR3 size: 16 residues. The junction had 6 bases not matched to a gene; V was cut back by 2 bases and J by 0 bases. In germline, CDR1 is SGHVS, CDR2 FNYEAQ. CDR3: CASSLSTGTANYGYTF. Written as DNA, the CDR3 is TGTGCCAGCAGCTTATCCACCGGGACAGCTAACTATGGCTACACCTTC. Based on the CDR3 plus reference TRBV7-6 and TRBJ1-2, the full variable domain is GAGVSQSPRYKVTKRGQDVALRCDPISGHVSLYWYRQALGQGPEFLTYFNYEAQQDKSGLPNDRFSAERPEGSISTLTIQRTEQRDSAMYRCASSLSTGTANYGYTFGSGTRLTVV.

The chain is built from TRBV11-2 and TRBJ2-3; TRBD2 might be the D (6 bases). CDR3 size: 16 residues. Germline loops: CDR1 SGHAT, CDR2 FQNNGV. V was cut by 1 base and J by 0 bases, with 11 bases left in between. CDR3 coding DNA: TGTGCCAGCAGCTTAGGGGCTAGCGCAAGCACAGATACGCAGTATTTT. Residues: CASSLGASASTDTQYF.

This chain connects TRBV6-1 to TRBJ2-1, with TRBD2 matching over 10 bases. This CDR3 region has 14 residues. Germline V gene sequence: CDR1 MNHNS, CDR2 SASEGT. Germline trimming cut 7 bases from V and 4 bases from J; bases unmatched to any gene: 4. The CDR3 nucleotides are TGTGCCAGCAAAAGGACTAGCGGATACAATGAGCAGTTCTTC. Encoded protein: CASKRTSGYNEQFF.

The chain carries TRBV4-1 and TRBJ2-7, with D maybe TRBD2 (6 bases). The ends were cut back, 1 base at V and 5 bases at J, with 12 bases in the middle. The CDR3 consists of 14 residues. Germline V gene sequence: CDR1 MGHRA, CDR2 YSYEKL. CDR3 bases: TGCGCCAGCAGCCAAGTTGGAGGGACGAACGAGCAGTACTTC. Protein product: CASSQVGGTNEQYF.

This rearrangement joins TRBV7-2 to TRBJ2-7, with 7 bases matching TRBD1. Trimming at V came to 5 bases and at J to 7 bases, leaving 8 bases not matched to a gene. Germline CDR1 is SGHTA and CDR2 is FQGNSA. The CDR3 has 13 residues. The CDR3 protein is CASSPTDRAEQYF. CDR3 coding DNA: TGTGCCAGCAGCCCCACCGACAGGGCAGAGCAGTACTTC.

The rearrangement joins TRBV4-1 to TRBJ2-1; TRBD2 agrees at 8 bases. Germline CDR1 is MGHRA and CDR2 is YSYEKL. Unmatched junction bases numbered 7, after V lost 0 bases and J lost 9 bases. There are 15 residues in the CDR3. The CDR3 region is CASSQEQAGAREQFF. CDR3 DNA sequence: TGCGCCAGCAGCCAAGAGCAAGCGGGAGCTCGTGAGCAGTTCTTC.

In this sample, this clone turned up a few times. This sequence joins TRBV7-2 and TRBJ1-4; D is unresolved. The length of the CDR3 is 15 residues. Per the germline V gene, CDR1 is SGHTA and CDR2 is FQGNSA. V was pared by 5 bases and J by 0 bases, with 10 bases between. CDR3: CASSPSVATNEKLFF. The CDR3 nucleotides are TGTGCCAGCAGCCCTTCGGTTGCAACTAATGAAAAACTGTTTTTT.

The J gene is TRBJ2-2, the V gene TRBV23-1, with TRBD2 matching 8 bases. TRBV23-1 is designated an ORF whose function remains uncertain. V shed 8 bases, J shed 7 bases, and the junction held 18 bases outside the gene matches. The CDR3 runs to 17 residues. CDR3 protein: CASQSRGTSRTGGELFF. As DNA, the CDR3 is TGCGCCAGCCAGTCAAGAGGGACTAGTCGCACCGGCGGGGAGCTGTTTTTT.

The rearrangement uses TRBV11-2 and TRBJ1-5; 8 bases match TRBD1. The germline V gene encodes CDR1 SGHAT and CDR2 FQNNGV. The CDR3 totals 17 residues. V dropped 0 bases and J dropped 6; count of bases not matched to a gene: 10. The CDR3 spells CASSLDFGQGGSQPQHF. CDR3 DNA sequence: TGTGCCAGCAGCTTAGATTTCGGACAGGGCGGAAGTCAGCCCCAGCATTTT.

This sequence joins TRBV4-2 and TRBJ2-2; 7 nucleotides match TRBD2. The trim removed 0 bases at V and 5 bases at J, leaving 12 bases unmatched. Germline loops: CDR1 LGHNA, CDR2 YNFKEQ. This CDR3 has 18 residues. The CDR3 region has the DNA TGTGCCAGCAGCCAAGATGGGAGGGGAGGGCAAATAACCGGGGAGCTGTTTTTT. Translated: CASSQDGRGGQITGELFF.

The chain uses TRBV4-1 and TRBJ1-5, with D possibly being TRBD1 (6 bases). This CDR3 region has 16 residues. Trimming removed 4 bases from V and 5 bases from J, with 18 bases in between. The germline gives CDR1 MGHRA, CDR2 YSYEKL. The CDR3, as DNA: TGCGCCAGCAGCCGCTTAGGACAGCCCATCGATCAGCCCCAGCATTTT. This translates into CASSRLGQPIDQPQHF.

This clone has only one observation. The CDR3 sequence: CASSLGSGGIDTQYF. The CDR3 DNA follows: TGTGCCAGCAGTTTGGGTAGCGGGGGTATAGATACGCAGTATTTT. This sequence joins TRBV28 and TRBJ2-3; 9 bases agree with TRBD2. Germline assignment: CDR1 MDHEN and CDR2 SYDVKM. V trimming: 3 bases; J trimming: 5 bases; junction bases outside the gene matches: 6. CDR3 size: 15 residues.

In this sample, this clone turned up once. The J gene is TRBJ2-1, the V gene TRBV5-1; no clear D. V was pared by 2 bases and J by 4 bases, with 7 bases between. CDR1 SGHRS and CDR2 YFSETQ come from the germline V gene. CDR3 length: 13 amino acids. The CDR3 bases are TGCGCCAGCAGCTTATACTCTTACAATGAGCAGTTCTTC. This codes for CASSLYSYNEQFF. Full variable domain (remainder filled in from reference TRBV5-1 and TRBJ2-1): KAGVTQTPRYLIKTRGQQVTLSCSPISGHRSVSWYQQTPGQGLQFLFEYFSETQRNKGNFPGRFSGRQFSNSRSEMNVSTLELGDSALYLCASSLYSYNEQFFGPGTRLTVL.

The chain combines TRBV7-3 with TRBJ1-1, with D perhaps matching TRBD1 (5 bases). The CDR3 consists of 13 residues. The V gene's germline CDR1 is SGHTA and CDR2 FQGTGA. Trimming left V 3 bases short and J 1 base short, with 6 bases between. CDR3 sequence reads: CASSFTGNTEAFF. The CDR3 DNA follows: TGTGCCAGCAGCTTTACAGGGAACACTGAAGCTTTCTTT.

The V gene is TRBV6-5, the J gene TRBJ2-7, with a tentative D call TRBD2 (6 bases). Germline CDR1 reads MNHEY; CDR2 reads SVGAGI. CDR3 size: 15 residues. Trimming removed 2 bases at V and 4 bases at J, with 15 bases between. This CDR3 is CASSYRGSGGYEQYF. The CDR3 DNA reads TGTGCCAGCAGTTACCGGGGTAGCGGAGGATACGAGCAGTACTTC.

This sequence joins TRBV28 and TRBJ2-7, with D tentatively TRBD1 (6 bases). V lost 3 bases and J lost 5, with 14 bases in between. The CDR3 extends over 14 amino acids. Germline assignment: CDR1 MDHEN and CDR2 SYDVKM. DNA of the CDR3: TGTGCCAGCAGTTTTTCTCTCGACAGGAACGAGCAGTACTTC. This sequence encodes CASSFSLDRNEQYF.

CDR3 nucleotides: TGTGCCAGCAGCTTAGGCCCCTTGGGCAGCTACGAGCAGTACTTC. Protein product: CASSLGPLGSYEQYF. This chain links TRBV11-3 with TRBJ2-7, with D hard to call. This CDR3 has 15 amino acids. Trimming took off 1 base at V and 3 bases at J, with 13 bases between the two ends. In germline, CDR1 is SGHNT, CDR2 YENEEA. The full variable domain, rest sourced from reference TRBV11-3 and TRBJ2-7, is EAGVVQSPRYKIIEKKQPVAFWCNPISGHNTLYWYLQNLGQGPELLIRYENEEAVDDSQLPKDRFSAERLKGVDSTLKIQPAELGDSAVYLCASSLGPLGSYEQYFGPGTRLTVT.

The CDR3: CASQTGTYEQYF. In nucleotides, the CDR3 is TGTGCCAGTCAGACGGGGACCTACGAGCAGTACTTC. The chain employs TRBV28 and TRBJ2-7, with D possibly TRBD2 on 5 matching bases. CDR3 length equals 12 residues. With 9 bases removed from V and 2 bases from J, the gap between germline ends came to 11 bases. Germline V gives CDR1 MDHEN, CDR2 SYDVKM.

This clone was recorded a few times. This chain joins TRBV7-9 and TRBJ2-2; 11 bases align to TRBD2. Germline CDR1 and CDR2: SEHNR and FQNEAQ (reference sequence). The CDR3 length is 17 residues. Trimming took 5 bases from V and 0 from J; bases not matched to a gene: 5. In DNA form, the CDR3 reads TGTGCCAGCAGCCCGGGGACTAGCGGAGCGAACACCGGGGAGCTGTTTTTT. It yields the protein CASSPGTSGANTGELFF.